Following are 15 T cell receptor beta chains from one sample sequenced in a study of T-cell memory formation after mild COVID-19. TCRdb re-called the 5' RACE reads with MiXCR, one entry per CDR3 protein. Seen here are about 270,000 distinct CDR3 sequences, around 16% observed once, and the top ten hold roughly 20%. The sequencing input was PBMCs or a T cell subset sorted from them (not recorded which). The receptors derive from a man between 18 and 29 years old who had mild COVID-19 (a few samples of this study predate the infection). Cell type and time point are not known.

V and J are TRBV24-1 and TRBJ1-3; D might be TRBD1 (6 bases). This CDR3 comprises 14 residues. V was shortened by 9 bases and J by 2 bases, with 13 bases between the two germline ends. CDR1 and CDR2 from the germline V gene are KGHDR and SFDVKD. The CDR3 is CATSRRGPGNTIYF. CDR3 DNA: TGTGCCACCTCCCGCAGGGGACCTGGAAACACCATATATTTT.

V gene TRBV2 combines with J gene TRBJ2-3; D is possibly TRBD2 (6 bases). This CDR3 comprises 16 residues. Trimming took 4 bases from V and 0 from J, leaving 14 bases between them. CDR1 and CDR2 from the germline V gene are SNHLY and FYNNEI. In DNA form, the CDR3 reads TGTGCCAGCAGTGCATTCCGCGGGGCTAGCACAGATACGCAGTATTTT. Protein product: CASSAFRGASTDTQYF.

The V gene is TRBV20-1, the J gene TRBJ1-5; unclear D gene. The ends were cut back, 6 bases at V and 1 base at J, with 22 bases in the middle. Germline loops: CDR1 DFQATT, CDR2 SNEGSKA (reference sequence). This CDR3 contains 17 residues. The CDR3 loop reads CSADSGKSRTSNQPQHF. DNA for the CDR3: TGCAGTGCCGATTCGGGGAAAAGCAGGACGAGCAATCAGCCCCAGCATTTT.

This clonotype has a handful of counts. CDR3 loop: CASSLGRGQGRAEAFF. The DNA of the CDR3 is TGTGCCAGCAGCTTAGGTAGGGGACAAGGGCGGGCTGAAGCTTTCTTT. The rearrangement uses TRBV11-2 and TRBJ1-1; TRBD1 is a possible D gene (6 bases). With 1 base removed from V and 6 bases from J, the gap between germline ends came to 18 bases. CDR3 size: 16 residues. Germline-derived CDR1 and CDR2 are SGHAT and FQNNGV.

In its sample, this clonotype was seen a few times. The chain has TRBV5-5 and TRBJ2-7, with 8 bases fitting TRBD1. This CDR3 spans 14 amino acids. The J segment lost 6 bases and the V segment lost 1 base, leaving 6 bases of the junction unmatched. CDR1 is SGHKS, CDR2 YYEKEE, per germline (reference sequence). CDR3 in DNA: TGTGCCAGCAGCTTGATGACAGGGGTAGGCGAGCAGTACTTC. It specifies CASSLMTGVGEQYF.

This clonotype was seen more than once but under ten times. This sequence joins TRBV7-8 and TRBJ1-1; D ambiguous. The germline V and J ends were trimmed by 4 bases and 3 bases, with 9 bases remaining between them. CDR1 SGHVS and CDR2 FQNEAQ come from the germline V gene. This CDR3 has 13 amino acids. CDR3 protein: CASSSDMDTEAFF. The CDR3 bases are TGTGCCAGCAGCTCAGATATGGACACTGAAGCTTTCTTT.

In this sample, this clonotype turned up a few times. V usage is TRBV5-5 and J usage is TRBJ2-7, with 9 bases aligning to TRBD2. The germline V gene encodes CDR1 SGHKS and CDR2 YYEKEE (reference sequence). The CDR3 extends over 13 amino acids. J was trimmed by 6 bases and V by 0 bases; bases with no gene match: 1. The CDR3 DNA follows: TGTGCCAGCAGCTTGGGACTAGCGGTCGAGCAGTACGTC. It yields the protein CASSLGLAVEQYV.

There are a few counts of this clonotype. This sequence joins TRBV6-5 and TRBJ2-1, with TRBD1 matching over 8 bases. Germline assignment: CDR1 MNHEY and CDR2 SVGAGI. This CDR3 region has 17 residues. J gave up 2 bases and V 0 bases, and 6 bases lay outside the gene matches. DNA for the CDR3: TGTGCCAGCAGTTACTCCCCAGGGGGACAGGCCTACAATGAGCAGTTCTTC. It is translated as CASSYSPGGQAYNEQFF.

This sequence joins TRBV6-5 and TRBJ2-2; D remains ambiguous. The germline CDR1 and CDR2 sequences are MNHEY and SVGAGI. V lost 2 bases and J 0 bases, leaving 13 bases between the germline ends. CDR3 length equals 17 residues. CDR3 in DNA: TGTGCCAGCAGTTACACGGACCCGAACCCGAACACCGGGGAGCTGTTTTTT. It codes for CASSYTDPNPNTGELFF.

This clonotype showed up just a few times. The chain couples TRBV6-4 to TRBJ2-7, with D possibly being TRBD1 or TRBD2 (5 bases each). CDR1 MRHNA and CDR2 SNTAGT come from the germline V gene. This CDR3 comprises 13 residues. V lost 0 bases and J lost 4, with 7 bases in between. The CDR3 sequence is CASSDSWGYEQYV. The CDR3 DNA reads as TGTGCCAGCAGTGACTCATGGGGGTACGAGCAGTACGTC.

This clonotype appeared many times. The J gene is TRBJ1-1, the V gene TRBV6-5, with unresolved D. Trimming cost V 2 bases and J 2 bases, with 6 bases left between them. The CDR3 runs to 13 residues. CDR1 and CDR2 from the germline V gene are MNHEY and SVGAGI. The CDR3: CASSYRANTEAFF. The CDR3 bases are TGTGCCAGCAGTTACAGGGCTAACACTGAAGCTTTCTTT.

The sample holds a few counts of this clonotype. J is TRBJ2-2 and V is TRBV12-3 or TRBV12-4, with no clear D. This CDR3 is built from 17 residues. Trimming removed 3 bases from V and 4 bases from J, with 18 bases in between. The CDR3, as DNA: TGTGCCAGCAGTTTTTTTGTCGGGCAGGCAGGCACCGGGGAGCTGTTTTTT. It encodes CASSFFVGQAGTGELFF.

This clonotype has more than one count but fewer than ten. The rearrangement links TRBV4-2 to TRBJ2-7; 10 bases are shared with TRBD1. Germline lookup yields CDR1 LGHNA and CDR2 YNFKEQ. This CDR3 region has 15 residues. Trimming took 1 base from V and 1 from J; bases not matched to a gene: 1. CDR3 protein: CASSQGTGGSYEQYF. In DNA form, the CDR3 reads TGTGCCAGCAGCCAAGGGACAGGGGGTTCCTACGAGCAGTACTTC.

This clonotype was seen a few times. The rearrangement links TRBV7-3 to TRBJ2-5; D unresolved. The CDR3 extends over 14 amino acids. The V gene lost 3 bases and the J gene lost 5 bases, with 13 bases spanning the gap. Germline CDR1 SGHTA, CDR2 FQGTGA. CDR3 coding DNA: TGTGCCAGCAGCTTGGGTGGCCCCCGCGAGACCCAGTACTTC. Residues: CASSLGGPRETQYF.

This clonotype was seen ten or more times. V and J are TRBV15 and TRBJ1-1; D remains ambiguous. The germline CDR1 and CDR2 sequences are LNHNV and YYDKDF (reference sequence). CDR3 length: 13 amino acids. V lost 0 bases, J lost 6 bases, and 8 bases lay in between. Here the CDR3 reads CATSREAGPEAFF. The CDR3 DNA reads TGTGCCACCAGCAGAGAAGCGGGCCCTGAAGCTTTCTTT. Full variable domain (remainder filled in from reference TRBV15 and TRBJ1-1): DAMVIQNPRYQVTQFGKPVTLSCSQTLNHNVMYWYQQKSSQAPKLLFHYYDKDFNNEADTPDNFQSRRPNTSFCFLDIRSPGLGDTAMYLCATSREAGPEAFFGQGTRLTVV.